This is a list of T cell receptor beta chains from one sample in a study of blood T cell repertoires in COVID-19. The data were produced by immunoSEQ multiplex PCR, yet TCRdb's version contains in-frame clones alone and is incomplete. The sample lists around 41,000 clones, about 83% occurring once. Material for sequencing was peripheral blood. These receptors were taken from a woman older than 75 with acute or convalescent COVID-19. The CDR3 runs from the conserved cysteine through the conserved F or W. Fields, in order: V gene, J gene, clone size, D gene, CDR3 DNA, CDR3 protein. A D gene is named only where the DNA matches it firmly. A row's size may be missing; if present it is once, few, many or a size class.

>TRBV19|TRBJ1-1|-|TRBD1
TGTGCCAGTCACGCCGGGACAGCCGTATTGAACACTGAAGCTTTCTTT
CASHAGTAVLNTEAFF
>TRBV24-1|TRBJ1-6|once|-
TGTGCCACCAGTGATCTGGAGGGCAGGGCCCAAGGCAATTCACCCCTCCACTTT
CATSDLEGRAQGNSPLHF
>TRBV27|TRBJ2-1|once|TRBD2
TGTGCCAGCAGTTCCAAACCCCGGGGGGTTACCTACAATGAGCAGTTCTTC
CASSSKPRGVTYNEQFF
>TRBV7-2|TRBJ2-2|-|TRBD2
TGTGCCAGCAGCCTATCGGGGACTAGCGCCGGGGAGCTGTTTTTT
CASSLSGTSAGELFF
>TRBV6-6|TRBJ2-5|-|TRBD2
TGTGCCAGCAGTAACCCGCGGGGGGGGCAAGAGACCCAGTACTTC
CASSNPRGGQETQYF
>TRBV7-2|TRBJ1-2|-|TRBD1
TGTGCCAGCAGCTTTGGACAGGGGGATAGCTATGGCTACACCTTC
CASSFGQGDSYGYTF
>TRBV6-1|TRBJ1-2|once|TRBD1
TGTGCCAGCAGTGAACATGGGACAGGGGGTAACTATGGCTACACCTTC
CASSEHGTGGNYGYTF
>TRBV28|TRBJ1-2|-|TRBD1
TGTGCCAGTGGCAGGGGGCAATATGGCTACACCTTC
CASGRGQYGYTF
>TRBV7-9|TRBJ2-1|-|-
TGTGCCAGCAGCCTCACTAGTGAGCAGTTCTTC
CASSLTSEQFF
>TRBV19|TRBJ1-2|-|TRBD1
TGTGCCAGTAGTCTTGGGGGGAACAGGGGCCTCTATGGCTACACCTTC
CASSLGGNRGLYGYTF
>TRBV12-3/TRBV12-4|TRBJ2-2|-|-
TGTGCCAGCAGATCGGGCGGGGTGGGGGAGCTGTTTTTT
CASRSGGVGELFF
>TRBV24-1|TRBJ1-1|few|-
TGTGCCACCAGGGGCCCAAGCACTGAAGCTTTCTTT
CATRGPSTEAFF
>TRBV5-1|TRBJ1-5|-|TRBD1
TGCGCCAGCAGCCAGACAGGGGGGACCGGTCAGCCCCAGCATTTT
CASSQTGGTGQPQHF
>TRBV18|TRBJ2-3|-|-
TGTGCCAGCTCCTCGGTTAGTCCCACAGATACGCAGTATTTT
CASSSVSPTDTQYF
>TRBV6-5|TRBJ1-2|-|-
TGTGCCAGCAGTTACAGCCCGTGGACAGTAGTCTATGGCTACACCTTC
CASSYSPWTVVYGYTF
>TRBV6-5|TRBJ1-1|-|-
TGTGCCAGCAGTTCACCCTCAGGGTGGCCTGAAGCTTTCTTT
CASSSPSGWPEAFF
>TRBV7-2|TRBJ1-6|-|TRBD1
TGTGCCAGCAGCACATTCACCGGGACAGGCTATAATTCACCCCTCCACTTT
CASSTFTGTGYNSPLHF
>TRBV18|TRBJ1-3|-|-
TGTGCCAGCTCACCTCGGAGCGGGCCCAATCACCCGGGGACTGGAAACACCATATATTTT
CASSPRSGPNHPGTGNTIYF
>TRBV30|TRBJ1-4|-|-
TGTGCCTGGAGTTATGGGACAACCGGGGAAAAACTGTTTTTT
CAWSYGTTGEKLFF
>TRBV12-3/TRBV12-4|TRBJ1-1|-|-
TGTGCCAGCAGTCGGGGGGGCACTGAAGCTTTCTTT
CASSRGGTEAFF
>TRBV9|TRBJ2-7|-|-
TGTGCCAGCAGCGTAGCTGGCGGGGGCGCAGGCAACGAGCAGTACTTC
CASSVAGGGAGNEQYF
>TRBV3-1/TRBV3-2|TRBJ1-2|-|TRBD1
TGTGCCAGCAGCCCGGGACAGAACTATGGCTACACCTTC
CASSPGQNYGYTF
>TRBV5-1|TRBJ2-1|-|-
TGCGCCAGCAGCTTGGCCGGGGTTTCCTACAATGAGCAGTTCTTC
CASSLAGVSYNEQFF
>TRBV5-1|TRBJ1-2|-|-
TGCGCCAGCAGCCGACTCGGGGGGATGAACTATGGCTACACCTTC
CASSRLGGMNYGYTF
>TRBV14|TRBJ2-1|few|-
TGTGCCAGCAGCCGCCCCTGGGGGCTCGTGAATGAGCAGTTCTTC
CASSRPWGLVNEQFF
>TRBV10-3|TRBJ2-2|-|-
TGTGCCATCAGTGCTATCCTTAACACCGGGGAGCTGTTTTTT
CAISAILNTGELFF
>TRBV7-6|TRBJ2-1|-|TRBD2
TGTGCCAGCAGCTTGGGTAGCGGGGGGTTGAGCTCCTACAATGAGCAGTTCTTC
CASSLGSGGLSSYNEQFF
>TRBV19|TRBJ1-5|-|-
TGTGCCAGTAGTATACCCACAGGGCCGAATCAGCCCCAGCATTTT
CASSIPTGPNQPQHF
>TRBV10-1|TRBJ2-1|-|-
TGCGCCAGCAGTGAGTCGACGGGGGTCGGCAATGAGCAGTTCTTC
CASSESTGVGNEQFF
>TRBV27|TRBJ2-5|-|TRBD2
TGTGCCAGCGGGATGGTAGCGGGGGGGGAGACCCAGTACTTC
CASGMVAGGETQYF
>TRBV11-2|TRBJ1-5|once|-
TGTGCCAGCAGCACAGGTAGCAATCAGCCCCAGCATTTT
CASSTGSNQPQHF
>TRBV7-2|TRBJ2-2|few|-
TGTGCCAGCAGGGCCGGGACTGCGAACACCGGGGAGCTGTTTTTT
CASRAGTANTGELFF
>TRBV19|TRBJ1-1|-|-
TGTGCCAGTACCCCCTCTCTGAGGAACACTGAAGCTTTCTTT
CASTPSLRNTEAFF
>TRBV9|TRBJ1-3|-|-
TGTGCCAGCAGCGTAGGCCTAGGGACATTTGGAAACACCATATATTTT
CASSVGLGTFGNTIYF
>TRBV10-3|TRBJ2-2|-|TRBD1
TGTGCCATCAGTGGGACAGGGGCGATCGGCTCCGGGGAGCTGTTTTTT
CAISGTGAIGSGELFF
>TRBV6-1|TRBJ1-2|-|TRBD1
TGTGCCAGCAGTGAAGGGGGAGGGGACAGGGTGAAAGGCTACACCTTC
CASSEGGGDRVKGYTF
>TRBV21-1|TRBJ1-6|-|-
TGTGCCAGCAGCGCCCATGACGGGACAGATAATTCACCCCTCCACTTT
CASSAHDGTDNSPLHF
>TRBV19|TRBJ1-2|-|TRBD1
TGTGCCAGTAACAACCGGGACAGCCATGGCTACACCTTC
CASNNRDSHGYTF
>TRBV28|TRBJ1-2|once|-
TGTGCCAGCAGTTCAGGGGAGTATGGCTACACCTTC
CASSSGEYGYTF